Each of the 18 T cell receptor beta chains below was sequenced from the same sample in a study of cytomegalovirus exposure and HLA in healthy donors. This table comes from immunoSEQ multiplex PCR, and its TCRdb copy is limited to in-frame clones, with some not included. The sample lists 100,000 to 150,000 clones; approximately 87% were seen once. The sample taken for sequencing was PBMCs. These receptors came from a woman in her 30s in good health and CMV-seronegative.

About this clone itself: The identical CDR3 is also encoded by other nucleotide sequences in the sample. The chain carries TRBV2 and TRBJ2-7, with a weak D call TRBD2 (7 bases). The germline V and J ends were trimmed by 2 bases and 3 bases, with 11 bases remaining between them. Germline lookup yields CDR1 SNHLY and CDR2 FYNNEI. CDR3 length: 14 residues. In DNA, the CDR3 is TGTGCCAGCAGTGAAAGGAGGGGGGGCTACGAGCAGTACTTC. This encodes CASSERRGGYEQYF. Drawing the rest from reference TRBV2 and TRBJ2-7, the complete variable domain is EPEVTQTPSHQVTQMGQEVILRCVPISNHLYFYWYRQILGQKVEFLVSFYNNEISEKSEIFDDQFSVERPDGSNFTLKIRSTKLEDSAMYFCASSERRGGYEQYFGPGTRLTVT.

This clone has only a few counts. The chain uses TRBV4-3 and TRBJ1-2; the match to TRBD1 covers 9 bases. This CDR3 spans 15 amino acids. Germline loops: CDR1 LGHNA, CDR2 YSLEER. J lost 5 bases, V lost 0 bases, and 4 bases had no gene match. The CDR3 DNA sequence: TGCGCCAGCAGCCAAGATACAGGGGGCGGATATGGCTACACCTTC. Residues: CASSQDTGGGYGYTF.

This chain joins TRBV9 and TRBJ2-7; D might be TRBD1 (6 bases). The CDR3 runs to 14 residues. V was shortened by 3 bases and J by 1 base, with 11 bases between the two germline ends. Germline loops: CDR1 SGDLS, CDR2 YYNGEE. The CDR3 region is CASSAYRDSYEQYF. The CDR3 DNA is TGTGCCAGCAGCGCCTACAGGGATTCCTACGAGCAGTACTTC.

The chain couples TRBV25-1 to TRBJ2-6, with D unresolved. Germline-derived CDR1 and CDR2 are MGHDK and SYGVNS. With 4 bases removed from V and 0 bases from J, the gap between germline ends came to 10 bases. CDR3 length equals 16 residues. The CDR3 DNA is TGTGCCAGCAGTGGAAGAGTCGGCTCTGGGGCCAACGTCCTGACTTTC. This translates into CASSGRVGSGANVLTF.

This clone has only a few counts. The V and J genes are TRBV21-1 and TRBJ2-1; the table calls TRBD2, which could not be checked here. TRBV21-1 is given as a pseudogene. The CDR3 length is 12 residues. The CDR3 is CASTGNVGEQFF. Here the CDR3 DNA reads TGTGCCAGCACGGGGAATGTGGGTGAGCAGTTCTTC.

The V call is TRBV5-3, the J call TRBJ2-7; 11 nucleotides line up with TRBD1. TRBV5-3 is an ORF for which the function is uncertain. This CDR3 spans 15 amino acids. V gave up 0 bases and J gave up 4 bases; unmatched junction bases: 3. CDR3 nucleotides: TGTGCCAGAAGCTTGGGGACAGGGGGCGGGTACGAGCAGTACTTC. Translated: CARSLGTGGGYEQYF.

The rearrangement links TRBV7-8 to TRBJ1-2; TRBD1 aligns across 7 bases. CDR3 length: 14 amino acids. Germline values: CDR1 SGHVS, CDR2 FQNEAQ. V shed 5 bases, J shed 2 bases, and the junction held 5 bases outside the gene matches. CDR3 coding DNA: TGTGCCAGCAGCGAACAGGGACAGAACTATGGCTACACCTTC. Translated, it gives CASSEQGQNYGYTF.

This clone has a count of ten or more. The gene calls are TRBV19 and TRBJ1-6, with 10 bases matching TRBD1. V gave up 6 bases and J gave up 0 bases; unmatched junction bases: 5. Germline CDR1 and CDR2: LNHDA and SQIVND (reference sequence). This CDR3 spans 17 amino acids. CDR3 bases: TGTGCCAGTAGACGGGACAGGGGAAGCTCCTATAATTCACCCCTCCACTTT. It encodes CASRRDRGSSYNSPLHF.

The chain joins TRBV29-1 to TRBJ2-1, with D perhaps matching TRBD1 (6 bases). Between the trimmed V and J ends, which lost 0 bases and 0 bases, there was a span of 12 bases. Germline assignment: CDR1 SQVTM and CDR2 ANQGSEA. There are 16 residues in the CDR3. The CDR3 region is CSVEDPTGSSYNEQFF. The CDR3 bases are TGCAGCGTTGAAGATCCCACAGGGAGCTCCTACAATGAGCAGTTCTTC.

The chain joins TRBV6-5 to TRBJ1-1, with 7 bases lining up with TRBD1. The trim removed 7 bases at V and 3 bases at J, leaving 8 bases unmatched. CDR3 length: 14 amino acids. CDR1 and CDR2 (germline): MNHEY, SVGAGI. The CDR3, as DNA: TGTGCCAGCAAAAGACAGGGATGGGACACTGAAGCTTTCTTT. It specifies CASKRQGWDTEAFF.

The chain is built from TRBV15 and TRBJ1-6; possibly TRBD1 for D (6 bases). Trimming shortened V by 0 bases and J by 10 bases, and 13 bases separated the two germline ends. This CDR3 has 15 residues. Germline assignment: CDR1 LNHNV and CDR2 YYDKDF (reference sequence). CDR3 sequence: CATSRDPGQSSPLHF. The CDR3 DNA follows: TGTGCCACCAGCAGAGATCCTGGACAGAGCTCACCCCTCCACTTT.

J is TRBJ1-1 and V is TRBV6-1; D remains unclear. The CDR3 length is 14 residues. V was pared by 7 bases and J by 7 bases, with 19 bases between. From germline, CDR1 is MNHNS and CDR2 SASEGT. The CDR3 DNA sequence: TGTGCCAGCACCAGGACGGGGAGAGACGGTGAAGCTTTCTTT. Translation gives CASTRTGRDGEAFF.

This chain uses TRBV7-9 with TRBJ1-5; D gene unclear. The CDR3 runs to 14 residues. Between the trimmed V and J ends, which lost 1 base and 5 bases, there was a span of 9 bases. The germline gives CDR1 SEHNR, CDR2 FQNEAQ (reference sequence). In DNA form, the CDR3 reads TGTGCCAGCAGCTTAGAGGGAGGGTATCAGCCCCAGCATTTT. Its protein is CASSLEGGYQPQHF.

The CDR3 reads CASSLGRGQPQHF. CDR3 in DNA: TGTGCCAGCAGCTTAGGTCGGGGTCAGCCCCAGCATTTT. This chain joins TRBV7-2 and TRBJ1-5; D gene ambiguous. V lost 1 base and J lost 6, with 7 bases in between. In germline, CDR1 is SGHTA, CDR2 FQGNSA. The CDR3 has 13 residues.

The V call is TRBV6-1, the J call TRBJ1-1, with unresolved D. Germline lookup yields CDR1 MNHNS and CDR2 SASEGT. The length of the CDR3 is 15 residues. Trimming pared 4 bases from V and 1 base from J, leaving 13 bases between. This CDR3 is CASSVGDLGNTEAFF. The DNA for the CDR3 is TGTGCCAGCAGTGTCGGGGATCTGGGGAACACTGAAGCTTTCTTT.

V gene TRBV7-9 combines with J gene TRBJ2-3; 9 positions match TRBD1. The CDR3 is 15 amino acids. Germline-derived CDR1 and CDR2 are SEHNR and FQNEAQ (reference sequence). The J segment lost 0 bases and the V segment lost 5 bases, leaving 3 bases of the junction unmatched. CDR3 sequence reads: CASSGQGPSTDTQYF. CDR3 in DNA: TGTGCCAGCAGCGGACAGGGGCCTAGCACAGATACGCAGTATTTT.

This clone was observed a single time. The rearrangement uses TRBV6-5 and TRBJ2-1; 7 bases map to TRBD2. This CDR3 has 14 residues. Unmatched junction bases numbered 5, after V lost 7 bases and J lost 2 bases. CDR1 and CDR2 (germline): MNHEY, SVGAGI. CDR3 amino acids: CASTMGGAYNEQFF. Here the CDR3 DNA reads TGTGCCAGCACCATGGGGGGGGCCTACAATGAGCAGTTCTTC.

The J gene is TRBJ1-2, the V gene TRBV11-2; D gene unclear. V was clipped by 0 bases and J by 4 bases, with 9 bases between them. The length of the CDR3 is 14 residues. CDR1 and CDR2 (germline): SGHAT, FQNNGV. The CDR3 DNA follows: TGTGCCAGCAGCTTAGAAACCGGTTCCTATGGCTACACCTTC. It yields the protein CASSLETGSYGYTF.